Listed below are T cell receptor beta chains from one sample, sequenced in a study of blood T cell repertoires in COVID-19. The method was immunoSEQ multiplex PCR; TCRdb's version includes in-frame clones alone and lacks a portion of them. The top ten hold roughly 7% of the sample, which has over 150,000 clones, 85% to 90% seen once. Sequencing was performed on peripheral blood. These receptors were obtained from a man between 45 and 60 years old with active or convalescent COVID-19. Each CDR3 is given with its conserved first and last residue. D genes are given only for firm matches. Where a row states a size, it is once, few, many or the class of an expanded clone; other rows omit it.

cdr3_aa cdr3_nt clone_size d_call j_call v_call
CASSQATGTYGYTF TGCGCCAGCAGCCAGGCGACAGGGACCTATGGCTACACCTTC NA TRBD1 TRBJ1-2 TRBV4-1
CSVEFSSGGTDTQYF TGCAGCGTTGAATTCTCCAGCGGGGGTACAGATACGCAGTATTTT NA TRBD2 TRBJ2-3 TRBV29-1
CASSLLRGQGADTQYF TGTGCCAGCAGTTTGCTTCGAGGGCAGGGGGCAGATACGCAGTATTTT NA TRBD1 TRBJ2-3 TRBV27
CAWSRGNNEQFF TGTGCCTGGAGTCGCGGGAACAATGAGCAGTTCTTC NA NA TRBJ2-1 TRBV30
CASSPRQNQPQHF TGTGCCAGTAGTCCCAGACAGAATCAGCCCCAGCATTTT NA NA TRBJ1-5 TRBV19
CANFTGRTDTQYF TGTGCCAACTTTACAGGGCGGACAGATACGCAGTATTTT NA NA TRBJ2-3 TRBV21-1
CASRTTGELFF TGTGCCAGCAGAACCACAGGGGAGCTGTTTTTT NA NA TRBJ2-2 TRBV6-5
CASSPLGGIGNQPQHF TGTGCCAGTAGTCCCCTGGGGGGAATTGGAAATCAGCCCCAGCATTTT NA NA TRBJ1-5 TRBV19
CASSQATSGAYEQYF TGTGCCAGCAGCCAAGCGACTAGCGGAGCCTACGAGCAGTACTTC NA TRBD2 TRBJ2-7 TRBV4-2
CASSLGTSGSYNEQFF TGTGCCAGCAGCCTCGGGACTAGCGGCTCCTACAATGAGCAGTTCTTC NA TRBD2 TRBJ2-1 TRBV5-6
CASSSRTSERTDTQYF TGTGCCAGCAGCTCTAGGACTAGCGAACGCACAGATACGCAGTATTTT few TRBD2 TRBJ2-3 TRBV13
CASSPVGANVLTF TGTGCCAGCAGCCCGGTCGGGGCCAACGTCCTGACTTTC NA NA TRBJ2-6 TRBV5-8
CASSPALGRTNEQFF TGCGCCAGCAGCCCCGCCCTAGGAAGGACTAATGAGCAGTTCTTC NA NA TRBJ2-1 TRBV5-1
CASSLGQGHTGELFF TGTGCCAGCAGCTTAGGGCAGGGTCACACCGGGGAGCTGTTTTTT NA NA TRBJ2-2 TRBV11-1
CASSLQGISGYTF TGTGCCAGCAGCTTGCAGGGAATAAGTGGCTACACCTTC NA NA TRBJ1-2 TRBV7-2
CASSRNRDEKLFF TGTGCCAGCTCAAGAAACAGGGATGAAAAACTGTTTTTT few NA TRBJ1-4 TRBV18
CASSPTGNIQYF TGTGCCAGCAGCCCGACGGGAAACATTCAGTACTTC NA NA TRBJ2-4 TRBV3-1/TRBV3-2
CATSGGRGEKLFF TGTGCCACCAGTGGAGGCAGGGGCGAAAAACTGTTTTTT NA NA TRBJ1-4 TRBV24-1
CASSLDRTGRYTF TGTGCCAGCAGCTTGGACAGGACTGGCCGCTACACCTTC NA TRBD1 TRBJ1-2 TRBV12-3/TRBV12-4
CASSLVGGYEQYF TGTGCCAGCAGCTTAGTGGGGGGTTACGAGCAGTACTTC NA NA TRBJ2-7 TRBV7-2
CASSYRDANSPLHF TGTGCCAGCAGCTACAGGGATGCTAATTCACCCCTCCACTTT NA NA TRBJ1-6 TRBV2
CASSWQGTYEQYF TGTGCCAGCAGCTGGCAGGGGACCTACGAGCAGTACTTC NA NA TRBJ2-7 TRBV25-1
CASSAGTYNEKLFF TGTGCCAGTAGTGCTGGGACTTATAATGAAAAACTGTTTTTT NA NA TRBJ1-4 TRBV19
CASSIGLRDTQYF TGTGCCAGTAGTATCGGCCTCAGGGATACGCAGTATTTT NA NA TRBJ2-3 TRBV19
CASSLWGQANSPLHF TGTGCCAGCAGCTTATGGGGACAGGCTAATTCACCCCTCCACTTT NA TRBD1 TRBJ1-6 TRBV7-3
CASRSSGSSYNEQFF TGTGCCTCCCGCTCTAGCGGCAGCTCCTACAATGAGCAGTTCTTC once TRBD2 TRBJ2-1 TRBV25-1
CASSAAGLSGYTF TGTGCCAGTAGCGCCGCCGGACTCTCCGGCTACACCTTC NA NA TRBJ1-2 TRBV19
CASSSGTSRGPTGELFF TGTGCCAGCAGCTCCGGAACTAGCAGGGGGCCCACCGGGGAGCTGTTTTTT NA TRBD1 TRBJ2-2 TRBV7-2
CASTFLSSYNSPLHF TGTGCCAGCACTTTCCTTAGCTCCTATAATTCACCCCTCCACTTT NA NA TRBJ1-6 TRBV5-5
CASSPKSAGANVLTF TGTGCCAGCTCACCAAAGTCGGCTGGGGCCAACGTCCTGACTTTC once NA TRBJ2-6 TRBV18
CATSDRTANYGYTF TGTGCCACCAGTGATAGGACAGCTAACTATGGCTACACCTTC NA NA TRBJ1-2 TRBV24-1
CASSLWEDAGANVLTF TGTGCCAGCAGCTTATGGGAGGACGCTGGGGCCAACGTCCTGACTTTC NA NA TRBJ2-6 TRBV7-2
CAGSLAPGQAYEQYF TGTGCCGGCAGTTTGGCCCCGGGACAGGCCTACGAGCAGTACTTC NA TRBD1 TRBJ2-7 TRBV27
CASSFRGGGSGYEQYF TGTGCCAGCAGCTTCAGAGGAGGTGGAAGTGGTTACGAGCAGTACTTC NA NA TRBJ2-7 TRBV7-2
CASSPTSGGGETQYF TGTGCCAGCAGCCCTACTAGCGGGGGGGGTGAGACCCAGTACTTC NA TRBD2 TRBJ2-5 TRBV7-2
CASSSSPTGFDEQFF TGTGCCAGCAGTTCCAGCCCGACAGGGTTCGATGAGCAGTTCTTC NA TRBD1 TRBJ2-1 TRBV6-5
CAISVLGYEQYF TGTGCCATCAGTGTACTCGGCTACGAGCAGTACTTC NA NA TRBJ2-7 TRBV10-3
CASSHSGLTNYGYTF TGTGCCAGCAGCCATTCGGGACTCACTAACTATGGCTATACCTTC NA NA TRBJ1-2 TRBV3-1/TRBV3-2
CATSRDYEGANYGYTF TGTGCCACCAGCAGAGATTATGAGGGGGCGAACTATGGCTACACCTTC NA TRBD1 TRBJ1-2 TRBV15
CASRQGNNSPLHF TGTGCCAGCAGACAGGGGAATAATTCACCCCTCCACTTT NA TRBD1 TRBJ1-6 TRBV28
CASSVEGGIDEQFF TGTGCCAGCAGTGTCGAGGGGGGGATAGATGAGCAGTTCTTC once NA TRBJ2-1 TRBV6-4
CASSTGRGLAGGWDEQYF TGTGCCAGCAGTACGGGCCGGGGACTAGCGGGGGGTTGGGACGAGCAGTACTTC NA TRBD2 TRBJ2-7 TRBV2
CASSSYSSGKETQYF TGCGCCAGCAGCTCGTACTCTAGCGGGAAAGAGACCCAGTACTTC NA TRBD2 TRBJ2-5 TRBV5-1
CASSASGRSTDTQYF TGTGCCAGCAGTGCTAGCGGGAGAAGTACAGATACGCAGTATTTT NA TRBD2 TRBJ2-3 TRBV6-6
CASSRRTSGLVGELFF TGTGCCAGCAGCAGAAGGACTAGCGGCCTTGTGGGGGAGCTGTTTTTT NA TRBD2 TRBJ2-2 TRBV9
CASSKTEPNEKLFF TGTGCCAGCTCGAAGACAGAGCCTAATGAAAAACTGTTTTTT NA NA TRBJ1-4 TRBV18
CASRRRDRALDNSPLHF TGTGCCAGCAGACGGAGGGACAGGGCACTTGATAATTCACCCCTCCACTTT NA TRBD1 TRBJ1-6 TRBV2
CASSVEPGSSQETQYF TGTGCCAGCAGCGTAGAGCCAGGCAGCTCTCAAGAGACCCAGTACTTC NA NA TRBJ2-5 TRBV9
CASILGEGFSYEQYF TGTGCCAGCATCCTAGGGGAGGGTTTCTCCTACGAGCAGTACTTC NA TRBD2 TRBJ2-7 TRBV7-2
CASSQETSGGYNEQFF TGTGCCAGCAGCCAAGAAACTAGCGGGGGGTACAATGAGCAGTTCTTC NA TRBD2 TRBJ2-1 TRBV3-1/TRBV3-2
CASSLLAGEETQYF TGTGCCAGCAGCCTACTAGCGGGAGAGGAGACCCAGTACTTC NA TRBD2 TRBJ2-5 TRBV7-2
CASSLTDRGGYEQYF TGTGCCAGCAGCCTAACCGACAGGGGAGGTTACGAGCAGTACTTC once TRBD1 TRBJ2-7 TRBV7-9